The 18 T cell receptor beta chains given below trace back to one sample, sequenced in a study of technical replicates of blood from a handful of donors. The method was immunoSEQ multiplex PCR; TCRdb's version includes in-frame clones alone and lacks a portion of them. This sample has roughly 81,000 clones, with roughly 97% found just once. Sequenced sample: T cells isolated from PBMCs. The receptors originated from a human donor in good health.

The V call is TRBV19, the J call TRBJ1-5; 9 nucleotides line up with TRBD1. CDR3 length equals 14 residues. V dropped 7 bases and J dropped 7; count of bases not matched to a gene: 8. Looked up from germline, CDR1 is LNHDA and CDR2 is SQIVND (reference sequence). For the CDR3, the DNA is TGTGCCAGTACCCTTTTTGACAGGGGGCAGCCCCAGCATTTT. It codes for CASTLFDRGQPQHF.

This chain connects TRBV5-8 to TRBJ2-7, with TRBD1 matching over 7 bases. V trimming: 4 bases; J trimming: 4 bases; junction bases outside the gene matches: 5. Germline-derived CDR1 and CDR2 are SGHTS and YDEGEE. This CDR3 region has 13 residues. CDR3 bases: TGTGCCAGCAGCCTCGACAGGGTATACGAGCAGTACTTC. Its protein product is CASSLDRVYEQYF.

This chain's CDR3 is CASSLPGTGYGYTF. CDR3 DNA sequence: TGTGCCAGCAGCCTACCCGGGACAGGGTATGGCTACACCTTC. J is TRBJ1-2 and V is TRBV7-9; 9 nucleotides align to TRBD1. J gave up 5 bases and V 5 bases, and 6 bases lay outside the gene matches. CDR1 is SEHNR and CDR2 is FQNEAQ in the germline V gene (reference sequence). CDR3 length: 14 residues. Full variable domain (rest looked up from reference TRBV7-9 and TRBJ1-2): DTGVSQNPRHKITKRGQNVTFRCDPISEHNRLYWYRQTLGQGPEFLTYFQNEAQLEKSRLLSDRFSAERPKGSFSTLEIQRTEQGDSAMYLCASSLPGTGYGYTFGSGTRLTVV.

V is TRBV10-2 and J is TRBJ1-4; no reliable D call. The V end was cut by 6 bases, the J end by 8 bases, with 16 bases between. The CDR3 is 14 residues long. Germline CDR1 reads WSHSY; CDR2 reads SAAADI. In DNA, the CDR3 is TGCGCCAGCAGCGGCGGCGGGAAGGGCGAAAAACTGTTTTTT. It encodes CASSGGGKGEKLFF.

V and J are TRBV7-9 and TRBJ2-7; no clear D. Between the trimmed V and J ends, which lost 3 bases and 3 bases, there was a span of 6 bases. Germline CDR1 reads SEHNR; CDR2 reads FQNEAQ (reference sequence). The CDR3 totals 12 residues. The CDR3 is CASSFSDYEQYF. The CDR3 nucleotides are TGTGCCAGCAGCTTCAGCGACTACGAGCAGTACTTC.

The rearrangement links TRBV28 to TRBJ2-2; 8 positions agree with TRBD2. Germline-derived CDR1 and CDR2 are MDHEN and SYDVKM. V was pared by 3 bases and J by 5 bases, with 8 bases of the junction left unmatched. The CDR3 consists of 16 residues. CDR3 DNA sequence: TGTGCCAGCAGTTTGGTTCGGACTAGCTGGACCGGGGAGCTGTTTTTT. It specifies CASSLVRTSWTGELFF.

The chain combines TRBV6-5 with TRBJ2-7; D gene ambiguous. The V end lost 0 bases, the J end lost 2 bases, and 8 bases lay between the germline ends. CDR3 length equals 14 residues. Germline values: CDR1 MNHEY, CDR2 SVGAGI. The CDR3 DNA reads TGTGCCAGCAGTTACTCAGAGGTCACCTACGAGCAGTACTTC. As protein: CASSYSEVTYEQYF.

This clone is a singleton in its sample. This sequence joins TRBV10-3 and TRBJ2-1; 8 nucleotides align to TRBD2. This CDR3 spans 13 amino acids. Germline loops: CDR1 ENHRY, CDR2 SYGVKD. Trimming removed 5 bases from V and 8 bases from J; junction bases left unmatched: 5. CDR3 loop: CAISPSGSDEQFF. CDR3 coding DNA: TGTGCCATCAGTCCGAGCGGGAGCGATGAGCAGTTCTTC.

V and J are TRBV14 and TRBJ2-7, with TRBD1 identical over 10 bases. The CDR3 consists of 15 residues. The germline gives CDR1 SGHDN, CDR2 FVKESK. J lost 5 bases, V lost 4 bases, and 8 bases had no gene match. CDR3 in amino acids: CASSLLGQGGDEQYF. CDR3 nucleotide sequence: TGTGCCAGCAGCCTTTTAGGACAGGGGGGCGACGAGCAGTACTTC.

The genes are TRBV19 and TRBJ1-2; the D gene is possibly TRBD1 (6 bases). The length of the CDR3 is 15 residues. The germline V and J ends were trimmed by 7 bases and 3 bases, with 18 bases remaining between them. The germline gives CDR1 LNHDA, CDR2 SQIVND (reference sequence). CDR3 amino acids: CASNQDSQIYYGYTF. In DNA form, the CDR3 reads TGTGCCAGTAACCAGGACAGCCAAATTTACTATGGCTACACCTTC.

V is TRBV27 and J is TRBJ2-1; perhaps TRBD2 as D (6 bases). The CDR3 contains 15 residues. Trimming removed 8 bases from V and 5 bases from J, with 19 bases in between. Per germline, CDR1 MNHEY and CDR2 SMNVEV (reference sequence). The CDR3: CASRAPGLPNNEQFF. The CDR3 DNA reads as TGTGCCAGCCGCGCCCCTGGACTACCAAACAATGAGCAGTTCTTC.

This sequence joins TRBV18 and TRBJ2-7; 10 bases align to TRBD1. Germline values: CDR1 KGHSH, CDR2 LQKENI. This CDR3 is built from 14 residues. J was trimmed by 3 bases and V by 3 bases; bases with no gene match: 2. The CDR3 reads CASSPGQGDYEQYF. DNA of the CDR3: TGTGCCAGCTCACCCGGACAGGGGGACTACGAGCAGTACTTC.

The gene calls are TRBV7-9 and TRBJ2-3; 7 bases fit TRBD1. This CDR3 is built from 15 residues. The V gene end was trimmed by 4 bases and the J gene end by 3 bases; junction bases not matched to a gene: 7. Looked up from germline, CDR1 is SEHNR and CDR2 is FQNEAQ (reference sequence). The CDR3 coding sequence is TGTGCCAGCAGCTCCAGACAGGGTCAGACAGATACGCAGTATTTT. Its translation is CASSSRQGQTDTQYF.

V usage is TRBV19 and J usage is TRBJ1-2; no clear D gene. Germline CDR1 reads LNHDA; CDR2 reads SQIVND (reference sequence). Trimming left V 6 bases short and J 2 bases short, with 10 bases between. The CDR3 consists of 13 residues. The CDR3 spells CASSQARNYGYTF. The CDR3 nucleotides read TGTGCCAGTAGCCAGGCTCGCAACTATGGCTACACCTTC.

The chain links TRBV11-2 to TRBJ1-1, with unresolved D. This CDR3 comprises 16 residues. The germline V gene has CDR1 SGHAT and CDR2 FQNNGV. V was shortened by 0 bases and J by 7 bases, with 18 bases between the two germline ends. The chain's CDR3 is CASSLDRPGLEGEAFF. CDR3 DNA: TGTGCCAGCAGCTTAGATCGGCCCGGGTTGGAAGGTGAAGCTTTCTTT.

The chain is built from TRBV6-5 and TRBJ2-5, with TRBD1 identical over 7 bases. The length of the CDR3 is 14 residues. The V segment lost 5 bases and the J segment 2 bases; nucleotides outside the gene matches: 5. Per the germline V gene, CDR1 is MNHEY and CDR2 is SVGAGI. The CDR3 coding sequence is TGTGCCAGCAGTGAATGGACAGGTCAAGAGACCCAGTACTTC. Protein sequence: CASSEWTGQETQYF.

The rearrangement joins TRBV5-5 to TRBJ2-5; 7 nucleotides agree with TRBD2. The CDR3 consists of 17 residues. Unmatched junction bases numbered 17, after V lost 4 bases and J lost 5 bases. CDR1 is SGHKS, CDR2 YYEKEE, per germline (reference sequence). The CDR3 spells CASSHLVERGGSETQYF. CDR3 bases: TGTGCCAGCAGCCACCTCGTAGAGCGGGGAGGTTCTGAGACCCAGTACTTC.

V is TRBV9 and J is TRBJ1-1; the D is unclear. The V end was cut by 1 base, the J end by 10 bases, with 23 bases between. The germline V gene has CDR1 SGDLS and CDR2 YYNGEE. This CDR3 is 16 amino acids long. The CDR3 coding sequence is TGTGCCAGCAGCGTACTCCCCACTCTCGGAGGGTCGGTAGCTTTCTTT. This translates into CASSVLPTLGGSVAFF.